This passage covers 32 T cell receptor beta chains from one sample sequenced in a study of shared clonotypes between healthy human individuals. Sequencing was performed with immunoSEQ multiplex PCR; in TCRdb, only in-frame clones are kept and a portion is missing. Seen here are roughly 1,100,000 clones, about three quarters observed once, and the top ten hold around 1.5%. Sequenced sample: memory CD4+ T cells sorted from blood. The subset is: CD45RA-negative fraction. The receptors here all came from a man between 18 and 35 years old in good health.

On this clone itself: Within the sample, other DNA sequences also encode this same CDR3. V gene TRBV6-6 combines with J gene TRBJ2-3, with 7 positions matching TRBD1. Trimming at V came to 6 bases and at J to 3 bases, leaving 6 bases not matched to a gene. Germline CDR1 and CDR2: MNHNY and SVGAGI (reference sequence). The CDR3 loop spans 14 amino acids. The CDR3 nucleotides are TGTGCCAGCAGCCCCCGACAGGGTACAGATACGCAGTATTTT. Encoded protein: CASSPRQGTDTQYF.

The chain carries TRBV30 and TRBJ1-2; TRBD1 might be the D (5 bases). This CDR3 has 13 amino acids. The V gene's germline CDR1 is GTSNPN and CDR2 SVGIG (reference sequence). The germline V and J ends were trimmed by 7 bases and 3 bases, with 15 bases remaining between them. CDR3 in amino acids: CAYTDSSDYGYTF. The CDR3 bases are TGTGCCTATACAGACAGTTCTGACTATGGCTACACCTTC.

This clone appeared a few times. The chain joins TRBV5-4 to TRBJ1-6; D unclear. In germline, CDR1 is SGHNT, CDR2 YYREEE (reference sequence). V was trimmed by 0 bases and J by 2 bases, leaving 9 bases between them. CDR3 length equals 16 residues. DNA for the CDR3: TGTGCCAGCAGCTTGGTCGCCAGTACCTATAATTCACCCCTCCACTTT. Translated, it gives CASSLVASTYNSPLHF.

The rearrangement links TRBV5-1 to TRBJ1-4; no clear D gene. The germline gives CDR1 SGHRS, CDR2 YFSETQ. Trimming took 5 bases from V and 0 from J, leaving 14 bases between them. The CDR3 consists of 16 residues. CDR3 residues: CASRNGGRTTNEKLFF. CDR3 bases: TGCGCCAGCAGAAATGGAGGGCGCACAACTAATGAAAAACTGTTTTTT.

The sample holds a few counts of this clone. This sample includes further DNA sequences coding for the same CDR3. The chain joins TRBV7-9 to TRBJ1-1; D may be TRBD1 (6 bases). This CDR3 comprises 13 residues. V gave up 4 bases and J gave up 0 bases, with 6 bases separating them. From germline, CDR1 is SEHNR and CDR2 FQNEAQ (reference sequence). CDR3 DNA sequence: TGTGCCAGCAGCTGGACAGTGAACACTGAAGCTTTCTTT. Amino acids: CASSWTVNTEAFF. Variable domain in full (rest from reference TRBV7-9 and TRBJ1-1): DTGVSQNPRHKITKRGQNVTFRCDPISEHNRLYWYRQTLGQGPEFLTYFQNEAQLEKSRLLSDRFSAERPKGSFSTLEIQRTEQGDSAMYLCASSWTVNTEAFFGQGTRLTVV.

The table lists this clone with a few counts. V usage is TRBV2 and J usage is TRBJ2-7; D call uncertain. The germline CDR1 and CDR2 sequences are SNHLY and FYNNEI. Deletions cut 7 bases from V and 3 bases from J, with 13 bases between. This CDR3 is built from 13 residues. CDR3: CASTLRAYYEQYF. The CDR3 region has the DNA TGTGCCAGCACCCTGCGAGCATACTACGAGCAGTACTTC.

This clone was observed a handful of times. The CDR3 DNA sequence: TGCAGCGTCAGATCCGGGACTGAAGCTTTCTTT. It yields the protein CSVRSGTEAFF. The chain has TRBV29-1 and TRBJ1-1; D gene ambiguous. The CDR3 has 11 residues. V was cut by 6 bases and J by 5 bases, with 10 bases left in between. Germline V gene lookup returns CDR1 SQVTM and CDR2 ANQGSEA.

The chain employs TRBV7-2 and TRBJ1-2; 7 bases align to TRBD1. This CDR3 region has 14 residues. V shed 1 base, J shed 6 bases, and the junction held 5 bases outside the gene matches. Germline loops: CDR1 SGHTA, CDR2 FQGNSA. Here the CDR3 DNA reads TGTGCCAGCAGCTTAGGGAGAGGGGGCAATGGCTACACCTTC. Amino acids: CASSLGRGGNGYTF.

V gene TRBV7-2 combines with J gene TRBJ1-3; TRBD1 might be the D (5 bases). There are 18 residues in the CDR3. V was trimmed by 5 bases and J by 4 bases, leaving 24 bases between them. Germline assignment: CDR1 SGHTA and CDR2 FQGNSA. The CDR3 DNA follows: TGTGCCAGCAGCGAAAGGGACGGAGCGGCCGGGCGCGGAAACACCATATATTTT. This translates into CASSERDGAAGRGNTIYF.

This clone was counted a few times. The chain has TRBV5-4 and TRBJ2-5; TRBD1 matches at 8 bases. Per the germline V gene, CDR1 is SGHNT and CDR2 is YYREEE (reference sequence). This CDR3 region has 16 residues. V lost 3 bases, J lost 5 bases, and 12 bases stayed unmatched. The CDR3, as DNA: TGTGCCAGCAGCTGGCTGGTAGGACAGGGCCACGAGACCCAGTACTTC. It specifies CASSWLVGQGHETQYF.

The chain is built from TRBV5-1 and TRBJ2-7, with TRBD2 matching 15 bases. The CDR3 length is 21 residues. Germline trimming cut 3 bases from V and 5 bases from J; bases unmatched to any gene: 21. Germline V gene sequence: CDR1 SGHRS, CDR2 YFSETQ. CDR3 region: CASSSSLQTGGLAGGFNEQYF. The CDR3 DNA is TGCGCCAGCAGCTCGTCCCTACAGACAGGGGGACTAGCGGGAGGCTTCAACGAGCAGTACTTC.

The sample holds one count of this clone. This rearrangement joins TRBV28 to TRBJ2-7, with TRBD1 matching over 9 bases. CDR3 size: 14 residues. Trimming took 5 bases from V and 3 from J; bases not matched to a gene: 5. Germline V gene data show CDR1 as MDHEN and CDR2 as SYDVKM. The CDR3 sequence: CASSPGDRDYEQYF. The CDR3 coding sequence is TGTGCCAGCAGTCCAGGGGACAGGGACTACGAGCAGTACTTC.

The V and J genes are TRBV5-6 and TRBJ2-5; TRBD1 or TRBD2 may be the D gene (5 bases each). Between the trimmed V and J ends, which lost 0 bases and 4 bases, there was a span of 13 bases. Germline V gives CDR1 SGHDT, CDR2 YYEEEE. The CDR3 length is 15 residues. The DNA of the CDR3 is TGTGCCAGCAGCTTGGAGGGTTCAGGGAGAGAGACCCAGTACTTC. Its translation is CASSLEGSGRETQYF.

The rearrangement links TRBV5-6 to TRBJ1-2; the D gene is possibly TRBD1 (6 bases). The V gene's germline CDR1 is SGHDT and CDR2 YYEEEE. V was trimmed by 3 bases and J by 5 bases, leaving 11 bases between them. This CDR3 has 13 residues. The CDR3 coding sequence is TGTGCCAGCAGCTGGGGGACACCTTATGGCTACACCTTC. Translated: CASSWGTPYGYTF.

The chain employs TRBV7-9 and TRBJ1-1; D perhaps matches TRBD1 (5 bases). Looked up from germline, CDR1 is SEHNR and CDR2 is FQNEAQ (reference sequence). The CDR3 covers 15 residues. V was shortened by 5 bases and J by 5 bases, with 18 bases between the two germline ends. The CDR3 region is CASSRSVGGGTEAFF. Written as DNA, the CDR3 is TGTGCCAGCAGCCGCTCCGTTGGGGGAGGTACTGAAGCTTTCTTT.

The chain uses TRBV5-6 and TRBJ1-5; D may be TRBD1 (5 bases). Trimming left V 0 bases short and J 0 bases short, with 10 bases between. The V gene's germline CDR1 is SGHDT and CDR2 YYEEEE. The CDR3 is made up of 16 amino acids. As DNA, the CDR3 is TGTGCCAGCAGCTTGGGGGGCGTCGATAGCAATCAGCCCCAGCATTTT. Its translation is CASSLGGVDSNQPQHF.

This chain uses TRBV5-4 with TRBJ2-7; 14 bases line up with TRBD2. The V segment lost 3 bases and the J segment 4 bases; nucleotides outside the gene matches: 6. The CDR3 runs 16 residues. Germline V gene sequence: CDR1 SGHNT, CDR2 YYREEE (reference sequence). CDR3 amino acids: CASSSPGTSGRYEQYF. The CDR3 coding sequence is TGTGCCAGCAGCTCCCCCGGGACTAGCGGGAGATACGAGCAGTACTTC.

This clone has only one observation. The rearrangement links TRBV7-2 to TRBJ2-3; tentatively, D is TRBD2 (7 bases). The CDR3 is made up of 17 amino acids. Trimming pared 5 bases from V and 2 bases from J, leaving 20 bases between. CDR1 and CDR2 (germline): SGHTA, FQGNSA. The CDR3 DNA reads as TGTGCCAGCAGCCCCCTGGGGGGGGCCTTCCCCACAGATACGCAGTATTTT. Translating it yields CASSPLGGAFPTDTQYF.

The chain uses TRBV5-6 and TRBJ1-4; a possible D gene is TRBD1 (5 bases). CDR3 length equals 14 residues. Germline V CDR1 and CDR2: SGHDT, YYEEEE. V lost 4 bases and J 8 bases, leaving 15 bases between the germline ends. The CDR3 is CASSRRGEGEKLFF. Here the CDR3 DNA reads TGTGCCAGCAGCAGGAGGGGAGAGGGCGAAAAACTGTTTTTT.

The rearrangement joins TRBV18 to TRBJ1-5; no reliable D call. Trimming left V 1 base short and J 0 bases short, with 13 bases between. CDR1 and CDR2 (germline): KGHSH, LQKENI. The CDR3 is made up of 17 amino acids. CDR3 nucleotides: TGTGCCAGCTCACCACGGGCAGTCAAAAATAGCAATCAGCCCCAGCATTTT. Protein sequence: CASSPRAVKNSNQPQHF. Complete variable domain (other parts from reference TRBV18 and TRBJ1-5): NAGVMQNPRHLVRRRGQEARLRCSPMKGHSHVYWYRQLPEEGLKFMVYLQKENIIDESGMPKERFSAEFPKEGPSILRIQQVVRGDSAAYFCASSPRAVKNSNQPQHFGDGTRLSIL.

A few counts support this clone. A read error is possible here, since a much larger clone lies one base away. The chain is built from TRBV28 and TRBJ1-1; D call uncertain. Germline V gene lookup returns CDR1 MDHEN and CDR2 SYDVKM. This CDR3 has 11 residues. V shed 7 bases and J shed 1 base, with 4 bases lying between them. CDR3 in amino acids: CASKENTEAFF. Written as DNA, the CDR3 is TGTGCCAGCAAGGAGAACACTGAAGCTTTCTTT.

Remarks on this clone: At the DNA level, this CDR3 is encoded by other sequences in the same sample as well. The V gene is TRBV6-5, the J gene TRBJ2-7, with TRBD2 matching 11 bases. The CDR3 contains 15 residues. The V segment lost 0 bases and the J segment 3 bases; nucleotides outside the gene matches: 1. Germline CDR1 and CDR2: MNHEY and SVGAGI. CDR3 amino acids: CASSYSTSGSYEQYF. CDR3 in DNA: TGTGCCAGCAGTTACTCAACTAGCGGGAGCTACGAGCAGTACTTC.

This rearrangement joins TRBV11-2 to TRBJ1-1, with a weak D call TRBD1 (6 bases). CDR3 size: 12 residues. Germline V lookup: CDR1 SGHAT, CDR2 FQNNGV. V was clipped by 5 bases and J by 9 bases, with 13 bases between them. The CDR3, as DNA: TGTGCCAGCAGCACCTCAGGGGCTAAAGCTTTCTTT. It yields the protein CASSTSGAKAFF.

A note on this clone: Other DNA sequences in the same sample also yield this CDR3. CDR3 coding DNA: TGTGCCAGTAGTCGGACTAGCGGGGGATACGAGCAGTACTTC. As protein: CASSRTSGGYEQYF. The rearrangement uses TRBV19 and TRBJ2-7; 13 bases match TRBD2. The CDR3 runs 14 residues. Trimming removed 5 bases from V and 4 bases from J; junction bases left unmatched: 2. Germline CDR1 reads LNHDA; CDR2 reads SQIVND (reference sequence).

This rearrangement joins TRBV5-8 to TRBJ2-3, with no clear D. The CDR3 sequence is 13 residues long. The V and J ends lost 4 bases and 2 bases respectively, with 8 bases between them. Germline values: CDR1 SGHTS, CDR2 YDEGEE. CDR3 residues: CASSAGYTDTQYF. For the CDR3, the DNA is TGTGCCAGCAGCGCCGGATACACAGATACGCAGTATTTT.

V is TRBV28 and J is TRBJ1-6; 10 positions agree with TRBD1. The CDR3 spans 11 residues. Germline V lookup: CDR1 MDHEN, CDR2 SYDVKM. V gave up 3 bases and J gave up 16 bases; unmatched junction bases: 0. CDR3: CASSLGQGLHF. Here the CDR3 DNA reads TGTGCCAGCAGTTTGGGACAGGGGCTCCACTTT.

This chain joins TRBV5-1 and TRBJ2-7, with D perhaps matching TRBD2 (7 bases). CDR1 is SGHRS and CDR2 is YFSETQ in the germline V gene. CDR3 length: 14 residues. V lost 4 bases and J 0 bases, leaving 11 bases between the germline ends. As DNA, the CDR3 is TGCGCCAGCAGCCGGGGGGCGGGCTCCTACGAGCAGTACTTC. Its translation is CASSRGAGSYEQYF.

This rearrangement joins TRBV5-7 to TRBJ2-3; 10 nucleotides line up with TRBD1. TRBV5-7 counts as an open reading frame of uncertain function. The CDR3 runs to 14 residues. With 4 bases clipped from V and 4 bases from J, the junction kept 3 bases outside the gene matches. The CDR3 coding sequence is TGTGCCAGCAGCCGGGACAGGGGCGCAGATACGCAGTATTTT. Translated: CASSRDRGADTQYF.

This chain connects TRBV7-8 to TRBJ2-5, with D uncertain. The CDR3 is 13 residues long. The germline V gene encodes CDR1 SGHVS and CDR2 FQNEAQ. Trimming took off 5 bases at V and 3 bases at J, with 10 bases between the two ends. In DNA, the CDR3 is TGTGCCAGCAGCCCCGACGCGAAAGAGACCCAGTACTTC. Protein product: CASSPDAKETQYF.

The chain links TRBV2 to TRBJ2-5, with D maybe TRBD2 (7 bases). The V and J ends lost 5 bases and 4 bases respectively, with 14 bases between them. Germline V gene data show CDR1 as SNHLY and CDR2 as FYNNEI. The CDR3 sequence is 14 residues long. The CDR3 region is CASSTGRAPETQYF. The CDR3 DNA reads TGTGCCAGCAGTACAGGGAGGGCACCAGAGACCCAGTACTTC.

This chain connects TRBV28 to TRBJ2-5, with D possibly TRBD2 on 6 matching bases. The J call may be wrong; the DNA end is better matched by TRBJ2-7. The CDR3 totals 14 residues. CDR1 is MDHEN and CDR2 is SYDVKM in the germline V gene. CDR3 DNA sequence: TGTGCCAGCAGGCCCGCGGGACCCCATTACGAGCAGTACTTC. Its translation is CASRPAGPHYEQYF.

The chain carries TRBV18 and TRBJ1-4, with D perhaps matching TRBD1 (5 bases). CDR3 length: 13 residues. Germline V gene data show CDR1 as KGHSH and CDR2 as LQKENI. The germline V and J ends were trimmed by 3 bases and 15 bases, with 17 bases remaining between them. CDR3 sequence: CASSPSDSRLMFF. In DNA form, the CDR3 reads TGTGCCAGCTCACCTAGTGACAGCCGGTTGATGTTTTTT.